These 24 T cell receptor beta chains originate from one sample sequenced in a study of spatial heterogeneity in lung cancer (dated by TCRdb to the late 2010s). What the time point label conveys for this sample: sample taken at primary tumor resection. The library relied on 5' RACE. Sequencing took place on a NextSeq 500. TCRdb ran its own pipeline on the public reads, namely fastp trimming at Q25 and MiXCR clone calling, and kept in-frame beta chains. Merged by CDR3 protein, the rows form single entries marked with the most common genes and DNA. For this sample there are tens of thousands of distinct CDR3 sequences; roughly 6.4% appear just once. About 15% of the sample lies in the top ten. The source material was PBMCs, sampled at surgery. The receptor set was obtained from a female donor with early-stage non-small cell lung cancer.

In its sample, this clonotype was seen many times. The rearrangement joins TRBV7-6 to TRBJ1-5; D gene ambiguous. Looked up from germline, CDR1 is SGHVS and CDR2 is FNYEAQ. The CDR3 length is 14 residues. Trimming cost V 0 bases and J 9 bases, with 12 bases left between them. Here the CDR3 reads CASSLAGGGGPQHF. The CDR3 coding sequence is TGTGCCAGCAGCTTAGCTGGCGGTGGTGGGCCCCAGCATTTT.

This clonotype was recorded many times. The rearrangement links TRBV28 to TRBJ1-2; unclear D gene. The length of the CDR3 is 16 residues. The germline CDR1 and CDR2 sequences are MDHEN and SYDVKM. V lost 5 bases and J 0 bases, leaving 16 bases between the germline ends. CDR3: CASSLAGGGANYGYTF. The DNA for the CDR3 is TGTGCCAGCAGTCTGGCCGGCGGTGGAGCTAACTATGGCTACACCTTC.

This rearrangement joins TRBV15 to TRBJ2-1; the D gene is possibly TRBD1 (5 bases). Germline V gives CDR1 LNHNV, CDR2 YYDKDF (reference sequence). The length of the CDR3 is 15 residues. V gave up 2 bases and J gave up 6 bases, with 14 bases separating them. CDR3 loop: CATSRSSGQGNEQFF. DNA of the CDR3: TGTGCCACCAGCAGAAGCTCAGGGCAGGGCAATGAGCAGTTCTTC.

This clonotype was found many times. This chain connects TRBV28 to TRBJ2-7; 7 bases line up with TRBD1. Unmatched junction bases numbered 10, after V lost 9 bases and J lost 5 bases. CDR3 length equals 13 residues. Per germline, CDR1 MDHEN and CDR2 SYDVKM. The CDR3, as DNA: TGTGCCAGTCTATGGGACAGTATCCACGAGCAGTACGTC. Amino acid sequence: CASLWDSIHEQYV.

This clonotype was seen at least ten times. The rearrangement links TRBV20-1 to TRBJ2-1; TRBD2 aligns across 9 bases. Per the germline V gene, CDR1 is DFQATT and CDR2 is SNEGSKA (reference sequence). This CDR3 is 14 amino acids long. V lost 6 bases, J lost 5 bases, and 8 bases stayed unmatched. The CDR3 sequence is CSAPTSGLNNEQFF. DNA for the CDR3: TGCAGTGCCCCGACTAGCGGTTTAAACAATGAGCAGTTCTTC.

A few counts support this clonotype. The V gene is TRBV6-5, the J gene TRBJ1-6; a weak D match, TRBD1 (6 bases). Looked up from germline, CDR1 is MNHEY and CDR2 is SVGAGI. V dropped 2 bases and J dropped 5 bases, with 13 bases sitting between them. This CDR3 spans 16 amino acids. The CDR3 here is CASSYPRGTDNSPLHF. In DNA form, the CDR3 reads TGTGCCAGCAGTTACCCGAGGGGGACTGATAATTCACCCCTCCACTTT.

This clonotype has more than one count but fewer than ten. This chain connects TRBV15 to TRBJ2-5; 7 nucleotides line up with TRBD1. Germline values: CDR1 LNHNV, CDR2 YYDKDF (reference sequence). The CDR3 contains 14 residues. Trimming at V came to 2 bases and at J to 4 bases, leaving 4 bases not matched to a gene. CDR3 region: CATSRSSGGETQYF. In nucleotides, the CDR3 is TGTGCCACCAGCAGATCGTCAGGGGGAGAGACCCAGTACTTC.

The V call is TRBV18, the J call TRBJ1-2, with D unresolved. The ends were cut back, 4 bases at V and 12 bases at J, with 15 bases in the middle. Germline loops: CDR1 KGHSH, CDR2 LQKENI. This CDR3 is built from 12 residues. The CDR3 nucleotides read TGTGCCAGCTCACGCGACACGGATTTAAACACCTTC. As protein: CASSRDTDLNTF.

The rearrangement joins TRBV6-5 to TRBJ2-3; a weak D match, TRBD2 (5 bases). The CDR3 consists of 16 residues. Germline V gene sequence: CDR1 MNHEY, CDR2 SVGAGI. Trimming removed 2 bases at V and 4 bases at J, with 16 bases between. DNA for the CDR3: TGTGCCAGCAGTTACGGGAGACCCGGGTACCCAGATACGCAGTATTTT. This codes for CASSYGRPGYPDTQYF.

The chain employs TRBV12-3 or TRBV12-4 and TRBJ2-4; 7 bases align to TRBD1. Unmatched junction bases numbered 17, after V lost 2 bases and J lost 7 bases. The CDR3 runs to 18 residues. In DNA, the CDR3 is TGTGCCAGCAGTTTAAAGGTCACAACCGGACAGGATGAGAACATTCAGTACTTC. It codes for CASSLKVTTGQDENIQYF.

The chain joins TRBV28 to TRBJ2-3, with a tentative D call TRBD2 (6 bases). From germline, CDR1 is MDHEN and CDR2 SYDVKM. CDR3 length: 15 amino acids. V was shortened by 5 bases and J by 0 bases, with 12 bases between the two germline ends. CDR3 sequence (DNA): TGTGCCAGCAGTAGTCCTGGAGGGAGCACAGATACGCAGTATTTT. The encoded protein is CASSSPGGSTDTQYF.

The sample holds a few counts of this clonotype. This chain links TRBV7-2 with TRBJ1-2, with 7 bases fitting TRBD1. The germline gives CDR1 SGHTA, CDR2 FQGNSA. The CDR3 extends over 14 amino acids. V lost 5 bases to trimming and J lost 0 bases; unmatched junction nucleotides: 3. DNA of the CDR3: TGTGCCAGCAGCCTGGACAGGACTAACTATGGCTACACCTTC. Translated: CASSLDRTNYGYTF.

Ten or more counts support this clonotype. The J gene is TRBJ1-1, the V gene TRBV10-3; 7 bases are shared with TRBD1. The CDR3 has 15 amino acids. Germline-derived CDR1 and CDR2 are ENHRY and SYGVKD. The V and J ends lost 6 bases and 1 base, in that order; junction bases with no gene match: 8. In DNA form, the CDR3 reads TGTGCCATCAGCGGACCCGACAGGGCGAACACTGAAGCTTTCTTT. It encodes CAISGPDRANTEAFF.

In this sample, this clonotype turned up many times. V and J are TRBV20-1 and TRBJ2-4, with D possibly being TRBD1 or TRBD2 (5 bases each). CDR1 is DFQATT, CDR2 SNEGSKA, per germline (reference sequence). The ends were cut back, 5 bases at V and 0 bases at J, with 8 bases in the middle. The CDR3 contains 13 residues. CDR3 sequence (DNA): TGCAGTGCTGGGACCATAGCCAAAAACATTCAGTACTTC. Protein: CSAGTIAKNIQYF.

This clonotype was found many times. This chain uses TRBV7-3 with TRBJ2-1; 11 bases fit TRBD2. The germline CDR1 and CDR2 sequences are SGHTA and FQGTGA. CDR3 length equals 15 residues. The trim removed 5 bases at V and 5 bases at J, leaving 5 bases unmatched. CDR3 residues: CASSRVAGGHNEQFF. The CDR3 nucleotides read TGTGCCAGCAGCCGAGTAGCGGGGGGGCACAATGAGCAGTTCTTC.

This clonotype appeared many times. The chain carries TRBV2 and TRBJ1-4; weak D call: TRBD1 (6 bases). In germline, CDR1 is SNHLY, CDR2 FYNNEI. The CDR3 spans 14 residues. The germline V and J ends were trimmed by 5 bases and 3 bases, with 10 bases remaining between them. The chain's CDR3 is CASSQQGANEKLFF. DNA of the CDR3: TGTGCCAGCAGTCAACAGGGTGCTAATGAAAAACTGTTTTTT.

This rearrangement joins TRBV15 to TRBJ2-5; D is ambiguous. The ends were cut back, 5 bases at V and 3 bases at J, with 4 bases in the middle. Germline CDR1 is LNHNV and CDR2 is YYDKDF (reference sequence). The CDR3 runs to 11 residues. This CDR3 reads CATSAKETQYF. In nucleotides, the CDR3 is TGTGCCACCAGCGCTAAAGAGACCCAGTACTTC.

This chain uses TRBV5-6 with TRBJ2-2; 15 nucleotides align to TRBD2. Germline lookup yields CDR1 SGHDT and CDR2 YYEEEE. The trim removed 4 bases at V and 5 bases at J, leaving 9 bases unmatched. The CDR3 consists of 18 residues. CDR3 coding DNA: TGTGCCAGCAGCAGCGGACTAGCGGGAGGGCCGAGGACCGGGGAGCTGTTTTTT. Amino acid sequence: CASSSGLAGGPRTGELFF.

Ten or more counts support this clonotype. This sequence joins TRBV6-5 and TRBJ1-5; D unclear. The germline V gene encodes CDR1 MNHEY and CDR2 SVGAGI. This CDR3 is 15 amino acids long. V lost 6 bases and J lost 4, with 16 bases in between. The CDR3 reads CASRSRAGVNQPQHF. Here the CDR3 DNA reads TGTGCCAGCAGATCCCGCGCCGGGGTGAATCAGCCCCAGCATTTT.

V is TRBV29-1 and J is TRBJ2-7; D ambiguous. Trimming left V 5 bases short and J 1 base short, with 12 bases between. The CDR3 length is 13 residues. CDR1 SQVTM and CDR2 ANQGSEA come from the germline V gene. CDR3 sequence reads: CSVRPTGSYEQYF. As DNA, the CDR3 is TGCAGCGTTAGACCTACGGGTTCCTACGAGCAGTACTTC.

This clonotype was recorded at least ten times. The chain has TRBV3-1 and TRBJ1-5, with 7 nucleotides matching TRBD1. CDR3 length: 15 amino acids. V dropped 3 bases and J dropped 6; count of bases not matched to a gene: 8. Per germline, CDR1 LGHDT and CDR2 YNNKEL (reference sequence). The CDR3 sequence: CASSHRQGDGQPQHF. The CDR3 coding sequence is TGTGCCAGCAGCCATCGCCAGGGGGACGGTCAGCCCCAGCATTTT.

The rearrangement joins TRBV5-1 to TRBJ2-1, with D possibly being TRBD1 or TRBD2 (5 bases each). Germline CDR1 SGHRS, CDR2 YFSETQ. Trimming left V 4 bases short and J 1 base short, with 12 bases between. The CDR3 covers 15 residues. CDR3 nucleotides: TGCGCCAGCAGCGCTGGGACCGGTTCCTACAATGAGCAGTTCTTC. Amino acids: CASSAGTGSYNEQFF.

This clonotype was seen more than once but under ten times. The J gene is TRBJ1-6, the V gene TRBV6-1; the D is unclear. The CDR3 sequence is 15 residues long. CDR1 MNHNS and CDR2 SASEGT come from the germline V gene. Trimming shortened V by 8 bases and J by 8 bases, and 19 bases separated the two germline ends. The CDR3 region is CASQEGRLVDSPLHF. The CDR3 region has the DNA TGTGCCAGCCAGGAGGGAAGGTTGGTCGATTCACCCCTCCACTTT.

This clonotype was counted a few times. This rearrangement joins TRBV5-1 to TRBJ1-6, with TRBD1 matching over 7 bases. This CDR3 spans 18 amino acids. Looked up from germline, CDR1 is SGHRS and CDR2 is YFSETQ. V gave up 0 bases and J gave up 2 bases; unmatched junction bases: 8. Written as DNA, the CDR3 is TGCGCCAGCAGCTTGGAGGGGACAGTATCCGCCTATAATTCACCCCTCCACTTT. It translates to CASSLEGTVSAYNSPLHF.